The clone carrying this TCR beta chain appeared many times. What it recognizes is unknown. The naive CD8 libraries originated from between about 18,000 and 1,000,000 sorted cells and drew on 10%, 30% or 50% RNA. The CDR3 is made up of 15 amino acids. V was pared by 5 bases and J by 2 bases, with 15 bases between. Germline values: CDR1 MDHEN, CDR2 SYDVKM. This entry is derived from a study of molecular identifiers for immune sequencing clone quantification. Study findings and constraints: Clonotypes topping 20 RNA copies carried over 97% of effector molecules but under 1% of naive ones. For highly expanded clones, sizes could be underestimated when identical TCR molecules share a barcode.

Listed TCR primers and previously described methods were used for bulk TCR libraries. TCRdb fed the PCR reads into MiXCR, producing one record per CDR3 protein. The sample consists of about 330,000 distinct CDR3 sequences, roughly 23% of them appearing once. This receptor was obtained from a human donor in good health. Some libraries in this study had Jurkat cell RNA spiked in. The material sequenced was naive CD8+ T cells from blood, with Jurkat cell RNA spiked in. Specified subset: FACS-sorted CD8+CD4-CCR7+CD45RA+ naive T cells. The rearrangement links TRBV28 to TRBJ1-2; D possibly corresponds to TRBD1 (5 bases). The CDR3 DNA sequence: TGTGCCAGCAGTCCGACGACAGCCTCAAACTATGGCTACACCTTC. This codes for CASSPTTASNYGYTF.